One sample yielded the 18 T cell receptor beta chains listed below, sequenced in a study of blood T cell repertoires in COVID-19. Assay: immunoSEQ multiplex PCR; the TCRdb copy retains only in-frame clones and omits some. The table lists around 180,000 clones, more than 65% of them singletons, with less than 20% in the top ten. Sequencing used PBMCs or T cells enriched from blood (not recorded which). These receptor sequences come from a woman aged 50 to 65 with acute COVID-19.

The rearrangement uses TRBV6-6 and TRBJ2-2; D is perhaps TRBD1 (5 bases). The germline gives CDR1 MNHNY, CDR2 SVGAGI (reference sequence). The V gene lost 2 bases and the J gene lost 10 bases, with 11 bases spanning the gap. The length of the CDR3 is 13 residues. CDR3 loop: CASSYAPREELFF. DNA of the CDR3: TGTGCCAGCAGTTACGCCCCCAGGGAGGAGCTGTTTTTT.

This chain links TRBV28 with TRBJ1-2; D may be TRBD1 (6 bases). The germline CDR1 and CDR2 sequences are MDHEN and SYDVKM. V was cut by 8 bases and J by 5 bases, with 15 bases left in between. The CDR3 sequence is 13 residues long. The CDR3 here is CASLPGGAYGYTF. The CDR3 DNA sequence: TGTGCCAGCCTTCCGGGGGGGGCGTATGGCTACACCTTC.

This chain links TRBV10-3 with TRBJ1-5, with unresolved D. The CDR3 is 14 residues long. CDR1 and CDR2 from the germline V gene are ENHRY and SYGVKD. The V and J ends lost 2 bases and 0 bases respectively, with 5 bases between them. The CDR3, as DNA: TGTGCCATCAGTGAGCACATTAGCAATCAGCCCCAGCATTTT. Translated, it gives CAISEHISNQPQHF.

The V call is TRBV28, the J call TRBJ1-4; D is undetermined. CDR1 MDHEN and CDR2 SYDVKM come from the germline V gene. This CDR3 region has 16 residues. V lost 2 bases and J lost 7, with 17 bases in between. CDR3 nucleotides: TGTGCCAGCAGTTTAAAAGAGAACGTAGTGATTGAAAAACTGTTTTTT. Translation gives CASSLKENVVIEKLFF.

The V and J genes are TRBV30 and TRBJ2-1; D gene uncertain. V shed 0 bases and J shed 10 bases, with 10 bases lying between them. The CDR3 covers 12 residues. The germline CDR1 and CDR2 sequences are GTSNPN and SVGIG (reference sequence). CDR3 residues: CAWSVPPREQFF. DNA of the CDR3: TGTGCCTGGAGTGTTCCCCCCCGGGAGCAGTTCTTC. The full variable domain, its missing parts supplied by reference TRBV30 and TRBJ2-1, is SQTIHQWPATLVQPVGSPLSLECTVEGTSNPNLYWYRQAAGRGLQLLFYSVGIGQISSEVPQNLSASRPQDRQFILSSKKLLLSDSGFYLCAWSVPPREQFFGPGTRLTVL.

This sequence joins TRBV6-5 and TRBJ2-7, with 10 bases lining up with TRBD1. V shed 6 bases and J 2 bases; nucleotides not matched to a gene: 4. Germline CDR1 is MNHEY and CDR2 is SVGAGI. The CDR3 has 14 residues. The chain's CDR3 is CASRGTGEPYEQYV. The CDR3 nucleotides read TGTGCCAGCAGGGGGACAGGGGAGCCCTACGAGCAGTACGTC.

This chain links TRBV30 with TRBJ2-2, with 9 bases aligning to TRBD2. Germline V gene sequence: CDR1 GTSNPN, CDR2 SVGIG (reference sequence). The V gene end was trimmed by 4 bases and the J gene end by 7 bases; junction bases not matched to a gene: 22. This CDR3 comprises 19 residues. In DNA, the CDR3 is TGTGCCTGGAATCCCCCCGGACTGGGCGGGGGGGCTCACGACGGGGAGCTGTTTTTT. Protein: CAWNPPGLGGGAHDGELFF. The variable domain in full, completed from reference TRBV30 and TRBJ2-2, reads SQTIHQWPATLVQPVGSPLSLECTVEGTSNPNLYWYRQAAGRGLQLLFYSVGIGQISSEVPQNLSASRPQDRQFILSSKKLLLSDSGFYLCAWNPPGLGGGAHDGELFFGEGSRLTVL.

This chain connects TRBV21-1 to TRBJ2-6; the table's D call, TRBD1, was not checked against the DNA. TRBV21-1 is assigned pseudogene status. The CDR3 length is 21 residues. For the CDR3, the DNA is TGTGCCAGCAGCAAAGTTTCGAACAGGGGCCCTGTAGATTCTGGGGCCAACGTCCTGACTTTC. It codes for CASSKVSNRGPVDSGANVLTF.

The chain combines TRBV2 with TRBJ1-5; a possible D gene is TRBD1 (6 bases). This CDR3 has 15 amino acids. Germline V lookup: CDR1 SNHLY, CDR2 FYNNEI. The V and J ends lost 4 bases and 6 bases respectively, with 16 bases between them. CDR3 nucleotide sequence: TGTGCCAGCAGTGGAAAGGGGACACTGGCTCAGCCCCAGCATTTT. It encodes CASSGKGTLAQPQHF. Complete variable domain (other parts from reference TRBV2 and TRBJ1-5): EPEVTQTPSHQVTQMGQEVILRCVPISNHLYFYWYRQILGQKVEFLVSFYNNEISEKSEIFDDQFSVERPDGSNFTLKIRSTKLEDSAMYFCASSGKGTLAQPQHFGDGTRLSIL.

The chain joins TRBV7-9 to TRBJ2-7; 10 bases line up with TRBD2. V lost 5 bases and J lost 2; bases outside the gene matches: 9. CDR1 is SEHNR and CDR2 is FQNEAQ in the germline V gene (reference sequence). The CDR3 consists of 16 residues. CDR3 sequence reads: CASSPKLAGNAYEQYV. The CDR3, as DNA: TGTGCCAGCAGCCCAAAACTAGCGGGGAACGCCTACGAGCAGTACGTC.

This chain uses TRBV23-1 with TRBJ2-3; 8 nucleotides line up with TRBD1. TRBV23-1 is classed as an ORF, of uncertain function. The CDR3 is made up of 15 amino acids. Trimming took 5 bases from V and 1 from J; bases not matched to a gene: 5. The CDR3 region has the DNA TGCGCCAGCAGTTATAGGGACAGGTGCACAGATACGCAGTATTTT. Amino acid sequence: CASSYRDRCTDTQYF.

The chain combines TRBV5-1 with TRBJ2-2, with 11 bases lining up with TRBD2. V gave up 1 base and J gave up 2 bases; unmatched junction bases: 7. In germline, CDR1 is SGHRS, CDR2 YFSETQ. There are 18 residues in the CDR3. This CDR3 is CASSLRASGGKNTGELFF. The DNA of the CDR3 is TGCGCCAGCAGCTTGAGGGCTAGCGGGGGGAAAAACACCGGGGAGCTGTTTTTT.

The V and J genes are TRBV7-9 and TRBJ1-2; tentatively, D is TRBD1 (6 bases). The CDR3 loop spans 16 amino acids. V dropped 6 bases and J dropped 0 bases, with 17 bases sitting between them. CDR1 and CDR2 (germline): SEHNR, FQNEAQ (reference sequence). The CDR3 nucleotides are TGTGCCAGCAGTCTAATGGGGGCCAATACTAACTATGGCTACACCTTC. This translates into CASSLMGANTNYGYTF. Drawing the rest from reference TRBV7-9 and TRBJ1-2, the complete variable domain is DTGVSQNPRHKITKRGQNVTFRCDPISEHNRLYWYRQTLGQGPEFLTYFQNEAQLEKSRLLSDRFSAERPKGSFSTLEIQRTEQGDSAMYLCASSLMGANTNYGYTFGSGTRLTVV.

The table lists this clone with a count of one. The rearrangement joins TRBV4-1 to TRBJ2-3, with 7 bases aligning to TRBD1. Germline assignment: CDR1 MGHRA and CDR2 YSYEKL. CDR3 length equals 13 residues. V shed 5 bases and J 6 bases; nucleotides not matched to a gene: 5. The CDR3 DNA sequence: TGCGCCAGCAGCGTAGGGGGCCGGGATACGCAGTATTTT. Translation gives CASSVGGRDTQYF.

This chain's CDR3 is CASSVGLPQGGNNSPLHF. For the CDR3, the DNA is TGTGCCAGCAGCGTAGGTCTACCTCAGGGTGGAAATAATTCACCCCTCCACTTT. The J gene is TRBJ1-6, the V gene TRBV9, with D possibly TRBD1 on 5 matching bases. The V and J ends lost 0 bases and 5 bases respectively, with 18 bases between them. CDR1 and CDR2 from the germline V gene are SGDLS and YYNGEE. There are 18 residues in the CDR3.

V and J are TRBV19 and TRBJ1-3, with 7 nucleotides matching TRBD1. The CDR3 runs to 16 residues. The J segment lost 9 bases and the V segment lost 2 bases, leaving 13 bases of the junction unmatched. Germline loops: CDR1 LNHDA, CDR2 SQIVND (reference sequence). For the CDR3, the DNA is TGTGCCAGTAGTATAAAGTGGGGGACAGTCGGTGGCACCATATATTTT. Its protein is CASSIKWGTVGGTIYF.

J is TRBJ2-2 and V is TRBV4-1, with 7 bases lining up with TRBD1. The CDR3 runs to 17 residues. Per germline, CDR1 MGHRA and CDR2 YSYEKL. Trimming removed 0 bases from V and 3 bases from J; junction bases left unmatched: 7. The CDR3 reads CASSQDRSQGDTGELFF. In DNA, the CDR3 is TGCGCCAGCAGCCAAGATAGGTCCCAGGGGGACACCGGGGAGCTGTTTTTT.

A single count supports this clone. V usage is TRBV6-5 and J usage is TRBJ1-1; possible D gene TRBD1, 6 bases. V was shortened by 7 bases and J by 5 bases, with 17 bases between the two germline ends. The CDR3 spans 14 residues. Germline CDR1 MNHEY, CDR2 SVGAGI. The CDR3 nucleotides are TGTGCCAGCACCCTCGACAGGTCGGCTACTGAAGCTTTCTTT. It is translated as CASTLDRSATEAFF.